The next 30 T cell receptor beta chains were all read from a single sample in a study of CD8 T cells in Susac syndrome. Reverse transcription of about 0.5 to 1 ug RNA used random hexamers. MiXCR was run by TCRdb on the immunoSEQ multiplex PCR reads, yielding one entry per CDR3 protein. The sample has 20,000 or so distinct CDR3 sequences; 90% to 95% are singletons. Sequenced material: CD8+ T cells from PBMCs. The receptors stem from a human donor in good health.

V and J are TRBV7-3 and TRBJ2-7, with D possibly being TRBD2 (6 bases). This CDR3 has 15 amino acids. V lost 5 bases and J lost 2, with 16 bases in between. Germline CDR1 and CDR2: SGHTA and FQGTGA. The DNA for the CDR3 is TGTGCCAGCAGCCTCCGGGAGCGGCGCACCTACGAGCAGTACTTC. Its translation: CASSLRERRTYEQYF.

Regarding this clonotype: A read error may account for a junction end that differs from germline. This rearrangement joins TRBV19 to TRBJ1-1; 8 nucleotides align to TRBD1. The germline CDR1 and CDR2 sequences are LNHDA and SQIVND (reference sequence). The CDR3 consists of 14 residues. CDR3 residues: CASNQGARNTEVFF. The DNA for the CDR3 is TGTGCCAGTAATCAGGGGGCACGGAACACTGAAGTTTTCTTT.

This chain connects TRBV2 to TRBJ2-3; D uncertain. Germline values: CDR1 SNHLY, CDR2 FYNNEI. The length of the CDR3 is 14 residues. With 5 bases removed from V and 6 bases from J, the gap between germline ends came to 15 bases. CDR3: CASSSAYGVDTQYF. The CDR3 DNA reads TGTGCCAGCAGTTCGGCCTATGGGGTTGATACGCAGTATTTT.

This clonotype showed up just once. The chain carries TRBV7-9 and TRBJ2-7; D is uncertain. V lost 5 bases and J 0 bases, leaving 5 bases between the germline ends. CDR3 size: 12 residues. Germline CDR1 and CDR2: SEHNR and FQNEAQ (reference sequence). Written as DNA, the CDR3 is TGTGCCAGCAGCGACCACTCCTACGAGCAGTACGTC. Its protein is CASSDHSYEQYV.

The chain employs TRBV29-1 and TRBJ2-1; TRBD2 matches 8 bases. V lost 6 bases, J lost 5 bases, and 12 bases stayed unmatched. From germline, CDR1 is SQVTM and CDR2 ANQGSEA. This CDR3 spans 15 amino acids. The CDR3 coding sequence is TGCAGCGTACTACTAGAGCGGGAGACCGACAATGAGCAGTTCTTC. This sequence encodes CSVLLERETDNEQFF.

The genes are TRBV9 and TRBJ2-1, with D hard to call. This CDR3 contains 15 residues. From germline, CDR1 is SGDLS and CDR2 YYNGEE. With 0 bases removed from V and 4 bases from J, the gap between germline ends came to 11 bases. The CDR3 region has the DNA TGTGCCAGCAGCGTAGGTTCAGCAGATTACAATGAGCAGTTCTTC. Its protein product is CASSVGSADYNEQFF.

The rearrangement uses TRBV27 and TRBJ1-1; D is ambiguous. The CDR3 totals 15 residues. Germline V gene data show CDR1 as MNHEY and CDR2 as SMNVEV (reference sequence). V was cut by 3 bases and J by 2 bases, with 13 bases left in between. The CDR3 coding sequence is TGTGCCAGCAGTTTCATCTCTGGTGGCAACACTGAAGCTTTCTTT. Amino acid sequence: CASSFISGGNTEAFF.

The rearrangement joins TRBV3-1 to TRBJ2-3; 13 positions match TRBD2. The CDR3 loop spans 18 amino acids. Germline assignment: CDR1 LGHDT and CDR2 YNNKEL (reference sequence). The junction had 10 bases not matched to a gene; V was cut back by 4 bases and J by 3 bases. The CDR3 sequence: CASSLRLAGGSPTDTQYF. CDR3 in DNA: TGTGCCAGCAGCCTCCGACTAGCGGGAGGCTCCCCAACAGATACGCAGTATTTT.

This chain joins TRBV3-1 and TRBJ2-1; maybe TRBD1 (6 bases). Germline V gene data show CDR1 as LGHDT and CDR2 as YNNKEL (reference sequence). The length of the CDR3 is 16 residues. Trimming removed 4 bases at V and 2 bases at J, with 15 bases between. CDR3 in amino acids: CASSPERGFAYNEQFF. CDR3 in DNA: TGTGCCAGCAGCCCGGAGAGGGGGTTTGCCTACAATGAGCAGTTCTTC.

The chain recombines TRBV28 with TRBJ1-2; D call uncertain. Per germline, CDR1 MDHEN and CDR2 SYDVKM. The CDR3 is 14 amino acids. The V end was cut by 4 bases, the J end by 0 bases, with 9 bases between. CDR3 amino acids: CASSSKDPNYGYTF. CDR3 DNA: TGTGCCAGCAGTTCCAAAGATCCTAACTATGGCTACACCTTC.

This clonotype is a singleton in its sample. V is TRBV7-9 and J is TRBJ2-1, with TRBD2 matching over 8 bases. CDR1 and CDR2 (germline): SEHNR, FQNEAQ (reference sequence). Germline trimming cut 5 bases from V and 4 bases from J; bases unmatched to any gene: 7. There are 15 residues in the CDR3. The CDR3 region is CASSPRLAPYNEQFF. The CDR3 DNA reads as TGTGCCAGCAGCCCACGACTAGCGCCATACAATGAGCAGTTCTTC.

The rearrangement uses TRBV7-3 and TRBJ2-1; no clear D gene. The CDR3 consists of 13 residues. Trimming left V 1 base short and J 8 bases short, with 9 bases between. Per the germline V gene, CDR1 is SGHTA and CDR2 is FQGTGA. The CDR3 nucleotides read TGTGCCAGCAGCTTAATTATAGGAGATGAGCAGTTCTTC. It translates to CASSLIIGDEQFF. The complete variable domain, with remaining parts taken from reference TRBV7-3 and TRBJ2-1, reads GAGVSQTPSNKVTEKGKYVELRCDPISGHTALYWYRQSLGQGPEFLIYFQGTGAADDSGLPNDRFFAVRPEGSVSTLKIQRTERGDSAVYLCASSLIIGDEQFFGPGTRLTVL.

The V gene is TRBV5-6, the J gene TRBJ2-1; 12 bases line up with TRBD1. The V gene's germline CDR1 is SGHDT and CDR2 YYEEEE. There are 17 residues in the CDR3. V lost 2 bases and J lost 5; bases outside the gene matches: 8. CDR3 nucleotides: TGTGCCAGCAGCTTCCGGGACAGGGGGCTCGGGGACAATGAGCAGTTCTTC. It specifies CASSFRDRGLGDNEQFF.

The chain links TRBV7-2 to TRBJ1-2; tentatively, D is TRBD1 (6 bases). The CDR3 has 15 residues. V was trimmed by 1 base and J by 4 bases, leaving 13 bases between them. CDR1 is SGHTA, CDR2 FQGNSA, per germline. The CDR3 here is CASSLELGGTYGYTF. DNA of the CDR3: TGTGCCAGCAGCTTAGAGTTAGGGGGAACCTATGGCTACACCTTC.

The chain links TRBV29-1 to TRBJ2-4; TRBD2 agrees at 13 bases. The V and J ends lost 3 bases and 15 bases, in that order; junction bases with no gene match: 11. The length of the CDR3 is 14 residues. Germline CDR1 is SQVTM and CDR2 is ANQGSEA. The CDR3 spells CSVDDPGGLAGLYF. CDR3 DNA sequence: TGCAGCGTTGATGATCCGGGGGGACTAGCGGGATTGTACTTC.

The chain combines TRBV3-1 with TRBJ2-5; 10 bases line up with TRBD2. The V gene end was trimmed by 7 bases and the J gene end by 3 bases; junction bases not matched to a gene: 11. This CDR3 is built from 16 residues. CDR1 and CDR2 from the germline V gene are LGHDT and YNNKEL (reference sequence). The DNA of the CDR3 is TGTGCCAGCAACTCTCAGCGGGAGGGGGTGGAAGAGACCCAGTACTTC. Protein: CASNSQREGVEETQYF.

The chain is built from TRBV29-1 and TRBJ2-7; D is unclear. This CDR3 contains 12 residues. Germline V gene data show CDR1 as SQVTM and CDR2 as ANQGSEA. Trimming left V 4 bases short and J 0 bases short, with 7 bases between. The CDR3 DNA reads TGCAGCGTTGGCGGTAGCTCCTACGAGCAGTACTTC. Translation gives CSVGGSSYEQYF.

The chain uses TRBV28 and TRBJ2-2; 7 nucleotides line up with TRBD2. Trimming removed 10 bases from V and 3 bases from J; junction bases left unmatched: 5. Germline CDR1 is MDHEN and CDR2 is SYDVKM. This CDR3 is 13 amino acids long. CDR3 DNA sequence: TGTGCCACATGCGGGAGTGACACCGGGGAGCTGTTTTTT. Translated, it gives CATCGSDTGELFF.

J is TRBJ1-1 and V is TRBV20-1, with D possibly being TRBD1 (5 bases). This CDR3 has 15 amino acids. Germline V gives CDR1 DFQATT, CDR2 SNEGSKA (reference sequence). V was cut by 0 bases and J by 1 base, with 12 bases left in between. The CDR3 nucleotides are TGCAGTGCTAGAGATCCATCAGGGTGGAACACTGAAGCTTTCTTT. This translates into CSARDPSGWNTEAFF.

This clonotype was recorded only once. This sequence joins TRBV15 and TRBJ1-6; D perhaps matches TRBD1 (6 bases). V was clipped by 5 bases and J by 8 bases, with 16 bases between them. The CDR3 has 15 residues. From germline, CDR1 is LNHNV and CDR2 YYDKDF (reference sequence). The CDR3 here is CATSPQRGHDSPLHF. In nucleotides, the CDR3 is TGTGCCACCAGCCCGCAGAGGGGACACGATTCACCCCTCCACTTT.

V gene TRBV27 combines with J gene TRBJ1-5; D may be TRBD1 (6 bases). The germline V and J ends were trimmed by 3 bases and 5 bases, with 14 bases remaining between them. This CDR3 has 15 amino acids. Germline V lookup: CDR1 MNHEY, CDR2 SMNVEV (reference sequence). The CDR3 sequence is CASSFHRDIDQPQHF. CDR3 DNA: TGTGCCAGCAGTTTCCATCGGGACATAGATCAGCCCCAGCATTTT.

This chain uses TRBV9 with TRBJ2-5; a possible D gene is TRBD1 (6 bases). V lost 3 bases to trimming and J lost 4 bases, with 13 bases between them. There are 14 residues in the CDR3. Germline-derived CDR1 and CDR2 are SGDLS and YYNGEE. The CDR3, as DNA: TGTGCCAGCAGCGGCCGGGACAAGGTAGAGACCCAGTACTTC. This codes for CASSGRDKVETQYF. The full variable domain, rest sourced from reference TRBV9 and TRBJ2-5, is DSGVTQTPKHLITATGQRVTLRCSPRSGDLSVYWYQQSLDQGLQFLIQYYNGEERAKGNILERFSAQQFPDLHSELNLSSLELGDSALYFCASSGRDKVETQYFGPGTRLLVL.

V and J are TRBV20-1 and TRBJ1-2; D remains ambiguous. Germline V gene sequence: CDR1 DFQATT, CDR2 SNEGSKA (reference sequence). Trimming cost V 2 bases and J 5 bases, with 6 bases left between them. The CDR3 has 11 amino acids. CDR3 sequence (DNA): TGCAGTGCTAGAATAGGATATGGCTACACCTTC. Translation: CSARIGYGYTF.

The chain employs TRBV18 and TRBJ2-1; D remains unclear. The V gene lost 5 bases and the J gene lost 7 bases, with 18 bases spanning the gap. Per germline, CDR1 KGHSH and CDR2 LQKENI. The CDR3 consists of 15 residues. The CDR3 DNA reads TGTGCCAGCTCATACATAGAATCTGGGTCAAATGAGCAGTTCTTC. Translated: CASSYIESGSNEQFF. Filled out from reference TRBV18 and TRBJ2-1, the complete variable domain reads NAGVMQNPRHLVRRRGQEARLRCSPMKGHSHVYWYRQLPEEGLKFMVYLQKENIIDESGMPKERFSAEFPKEGPSILRIQQVVRGDSAAYFCASSYIESGSNEQFFGPGTRLTVL.

V usage is TRBV3-1 and J usage is TRBJ2-1, with 8 bases identical to TRBD2. This CDR3 is built from 15 residues. Germline V gene data show CDR1 as LGHDT and CDR2 as YNNKEL (reference sequence). J lost 7 bases, V lost 4 bases, and 9 bases had no gene match. CDR3 in amino acids: CASSPWREVENEQFF. The CDR3 DNA reads as TGTGCCAGCAGCCCCTGGCGGGAGGTGGAAAATGAGCAGTTCTTC.

The chain employs TRBV6-6 and TRBJ2-7; 9 bases align to TRBD1. The CDR3 has 16 amino acids. With V trimmed by 6 bases and J by 2 bases, 11 bases remained unmatched. In germline, CDR1 is MNHNY, CDR2 SVGAGI (reference sequence). The chain's CDR3 is CASSLPPGQGPYEQYF. The CDR3 DNA follows: TGTGCCAGCAGCCTACCTCCGGGACAGGGTCCCTACGAGCAGTACTTC.

The chain combines TRBV7-9 with TRBJ2-1; no definite D call. Germline loops: CDR1 SEHNR, CDR2 FQNEAQ (reference sequence). This CDR3 spans 11 amino acids. The V and J ends lost 6 bases and 8 bases respectively, with 8 bases between them. CDR3 nucleotides: TGTGCCAGCAGGGCGGCGGATGAGCAGTTCTTC. It translates to CASRAADEQFF.

The rearrangement uses TRBV27 and TRBJ1-1; D perhaps matches TRBD1 (5 bases). In germline, CDR1 is MNHEY, CDR2 SMNVEV (reference sequence). Trimming left V 3 bases short and J 6 bases short, with 17 bases between. The CDR3 covers 15 residues. Here the CDR3 reads CASSFTPQTAPEAFF. The CDR3 coding sequence is TGTGCCAGCAGTTTCACTCCTCAGACAGCCCCTGAAGCTTTCTTT.

This rearrangement joins TRBV11-2 to TRBJ2-1; D not resolved. The germline V gene has CDR1 SGHAT and CDR2 FQNNGV. V lost 5 bases and J 0 bases, leaving 11 bases between the germline ends. The CDR3 is made up of 15 amino acids. CDR3 nucleotides: TGTGCCAGCAGCCCCCGGGTCCTCTCCTACAATGAGCAGTTCTTC. Translation: CASSPRVLSYNEQFF. Full variable domain (outside the CDR3, taken from reference TRBV11-2 and TRBJ2-1): EAGVAQSPRYKIIEKRQSVAFWCNPISGHATLYWYQQILGQGPKLLIQFQNNGVVDDSQLPKDRFSAERLKGVDSTLKIQPAKLEDSAVYLCASSPRVLSYNEQFFGPGTRLTVL.

The genes are TRBV19 and TRBJ1-5; D call uncertain. The V gene's germline CDR1 is LNHDA and CDR2 SQIVND (reference sequence). V gave up 4 bases and J gave up 0 bases, with 4 bases separating them. The CDR3 consists of 13 residues. The CDR3 sequence is CASSRSSNQPQHF. CDR3 DNA sequence: TGTGCCAGTAGTAGGAGTAGCAATCAGCCCCAGCATTTT.